Below are 14 T cell receptor beta chains sequenced from a single sample in a study of blood T cell repertoires in COVID-19. Sequencing used immunoSEQ multiplex PCR; TCRdb keeps in-frame clones, though not all of them. The data contain 95,000 to 110,000 clones, around 87% of them singletons. Sample: peripheral blood. All receptors come from a man aged 45-65 years with acute or convalescent COVID-19.

This chain links TRBV28 with TRBJ1-5, with TRBD1 as a possible D gene (6 bases). The CDR3 length is 16 residues. The germline gives CDR1 MDHEN, CDR2 SYDVKM. The V end lost 2 bases, the J end lost 3 bases, and 14 bases lay between the germline ends. CDR3 DNA sequence: TGTGCCAGCAGTTTAGGCAGGGGCCCGAACAATCAGCCCCAGCATTTT. Translation: CASSLGRGPNNQPQHF.

The genes are TRBV6-5 and TRBJ2-3; 10 bases fit TRBD1. Trimming took 4 bases from V and 5 from J; bases not matched to a gene: 6. The CDR3 totals 15 residues. Germline V gene data show CDR1 as MNHEY and CDR2 as SVGAGI. CDR3 sequence reads: CASSLTGGVGDTQYF. The CDR3, as DNA: TGTGCCAGCAGTTTGACAGGGGGCGTGGGAGATACGCAGTATTTT.

The chain combines TRBV11-2 with TRBJ1-1; no clear D. The CDR3 runs 13 residues. CDR1 and CDR2 (germline): SGHAT, FQNNGV. Trimming stripped 5 bases from V and 1 base from J, with 8 bases between. In nucleotides, the CDR3 is TGTGCCAGCAGCGCAACACCGAACACTGAAGCTTTCTTT. This sequence encodes CASSATPNTEAFF.

V usage is TRBV10-3 and J usage is TRBJ2-3, with D possibly TRBD1 on 5 matching bases. The CDR3 is 14 amino acids. Trimming took off 4 bases at V and 7 bases at J, with 15 bases between the two ends. Germline CDR1 and CDR2: ENHRY and SYGVKD. The CDR3 loop is CAISGGPQNNTQYF. CDR3 nucleotide sequence: TGTGCCATCAGTGGGGGCCCTCAAAATAATACGCAGTATTTT.

This clone was picked up a small number of times. The V gene is TRBV11-2, the J gene TRBJ2-7; perhaps TRBD1 as D (7 bases). The CDR3 consists of 18 residues. CDR1 SGHAT and CDR2 FQNNGV come from the germline V gene. Trimming left V 4 bases short and J 2 bases short, with 24 bases between. CDR3 in DNA: TGTGCCAGCAGCTCGATGATGCGGCGGGACAGTCCGACCTACGAGCAGTACTTC. This encodes CASSSMMRRDSPTYEQYF.

This rearrangement joins TRBV7-8 to TRBJ2-7; 8 nucleotides line up with TRBD1. CDR3 length equals 15 residues. The germline V gene has CDR1 SGHVS and CDR2 FQNEAQ. The junction had 10 bases not matched to a gene; V was cut back by 5 bases and J by 4 bases. The CDR3 bases are TGTGCCAGCAGCATTGGGACAGGTTTTGGGTACGAGCAGTACTTC. Translated: CASSIGTGFGYEQYF.

J is TRBJ1-2 and V is TRBV7-8, with 8 bases aligning to TRBD1. The CDR3 covers 15 residues. J lost 5 bases, V lost 1 base, and 6 bases had no gene match. The germline CDR1 and CDR2 sequences are SGHVS and FQNEAQ. The CDR3 nucleotides are TGTGCCAGCAGCTTAGGGTCAGGGGGCGCGTATGGCTACACCTTC. This encodes CASSLGSGGAYGYTF.

The chain uses TRBV19 and TRBJ2-7, with a possible D match to TRBD1 (6 bases). Per the germline V gene, CDR1 is LNHDA and CDR2 is SQIVND (reference sequence). This CDR3 is 13 amino acids long. With 3 bases removed from V and 4 bases from J, the gap between germline ends came to 10 bases. CDR3 sequence reads: CASSMSQGYEQYF. DNA for the CDR3: TGTGCCAGTAGTATGAGTCAGGGGTACGAGCAGTACTTC.

This chain connects TRBV28 to TRBJ2-2; TRBD2 agrees at 9 bases. Germline-derived CDR1 and CDR2 are MDHEN and SYDVKM. The CDR3 covers 15 residues. V dropped 6 bases and J dropped 4; count of bases not matched to a gene: 6. In DNA, the CDR3 is TGTGCCAGCAGAGTAAGAGCGGGAGGCACCGGGGAGCTGTTTTTT. Translation gives CASRVRAGGTGELFF.

This clone was seen a handful of times. V is TRBV27 and J is TRBJ2-3; maybe TRBD2 (5 bases). The V gene's germline CDR1 is MNHEY and CDR2 SMNVEV (reference sequence). This CDR3 spans 17 amino acids. V was cut by 5 bases and J by 4 bases, with 22 bases left in between. The CDR3 region has the DNA TGTGCCAGCAGTCTCATCCCCATGGGAGATGGGTCAGATACGCAGTATTTT. Protein: CASSLIPMGDGSDTQYF.

J is TRBJ2-1 and V is TRBV5-4; tentatively, D is TRBD2 (5 bases). Germline loops: CDR1 SGHNT, CDR2 YYREEE (reference sequence). The V gene lost 7 bases and the J gene lost 5 bases, with 16 bases spanning the gap. The CDR3 is 14 residues long. CDR3 residues: CASFSERQNNEQFF. The CDR3 bases are TGTGCCAGCTTTTCGGAGCGGCAAAACAATGAGCAGTTCTTC.

The J gene is TRBJ1-5, the V gene TRBV29-1; perhaps TRBD1 as D (5 bases). CDR1 is SQVTM, CDR2 ANQGSEA, per germline. Between the trimmed V and J ends, which lost 8 bases and 4 bases, there was a span of 12 bases. This CDR3 spans 12 amino acids. CDR3 loop: CSTGGGNQPQHF. DNA of the CDR3: TGCAGCACTGGGGGGGGGAATCAGCCCCAGCATTTT.

This chain connects TRBV27 to TRBJ2-1; 9 bases are shared with TRBD1. The CDR3 has 14 amino acids. V was pared by 5 bases and J by 9 bases, with 8 bases of the junction left unmatched. Germline V lookup: CDR1 MNHEY, CDR2 SMNVEV (reference sequence). CDR3 in DNA: TGTGCCAGCAGTCTTGGACAGGGGAGAGGTGAGCAGTTCTTC. This encodes CASSLGQGRGEQFF.

This clone has a handful of counts. The chain uses TRBV4-1 and TRBJ2-2; 13 nucleotides agree with TRBD2. The CDR3 totals 20 residues. Trimming at V came to 0 bases and at J to 1 base, leaving 8 bases not matched to a gene. CDR1 is MGHRA, CDR2 YSYEKL, per germline. The CDR3 DNA reads TGCGCCAGCAGCCAAGATGAAGGGGGACTAGCGGGATTGAACACCGGGGAGCTGTTTTTT. Translated, it gives CASSQDEGGLAGLNTGELFF.